Following are 29 T cell receptor beta chains from one sample sequenced in a study of CD8 T cells in ankylosing spondylitis. General study findings and limits: A motif in TCR beta, a set of under ten highly homologous variants, appeared characteristic of ankylosing spondylitis blood.

Which antigens these TCRs recognize remains unknown. TCRdb ran MiXCR on the 5' RACE reads and lists one entry per CDR3 protein. In the table there are around 490,000 distinct CDR3 sequences, about 5% of which are singletons. Sequenced input: blood, either unsorted or a sorted T cell fraction (not recorded which). The receptors come from a male donor with ankylosing spondylitis.

This clonotype has at least ten counts. The rearrangement uses TRBV29-1 and TRBJ2-5; perhaps TRBD1 as D (5 bases). The V end was cut by 4 bases, the J end by 2 bases, with 17 bases between. CDR3 length equals 15 residues. Per the germline V gene, CDR1 is SQVTM and CDR2 is ANQGSEA. CDR3 protein: CSVGSQGVQQETQYF. The CDR3 bases are TGCAGCGTTGGAAGTCAGGGTGTCCAACAAGAGACCCAGTACTTC.

The table lists this clonotype with many counts. This sequence joins TRBV9 and TRBJ2-5; D is undetermined. The CDR3 contains 13 residues. V shed 0 bases and J shed 5 bases, with 8 bases lying between them. Germline-derived CDR1 and CDR2 are SGDLS and YYNGEE. The CDR3 sequence is CASSVAYTETQYF. The DNA for the CDR3 is TGTGCCAGCAGCGTAGCGTATACTGAGACCCAGTACTTC. Full variable domain (remainder filled in from reference TRBV9 and TRBJ2-5): DSGVTQTPKHLITATGQRVTLRCSPRSGDLSVYWYQQSLDQGLQFLIQYYNGEERAKGNILERFSAQQFPDLHSELNLSSLELGDSALYFCASSVAYTETQYFGPGTRLLVL.

This clonotype showed up just a few times. This sequence joins TRBV3-1 and TRBJ2-7; possibly TRBD1 or TRBD2 for D (5 bases each). The V and J ends lost 5 bases and 5 bases respectively, with 16 bases between them. The length of the CDR3 is 14 residues. Per germline, CDR1 LGHDT and CDR2 YNNKEL (reference sequence). CDR3 sequence: CASSARDRSHEQYF. The CDR3 DNA follows: TGTGCCAGCAGCGCCCGGGACCGCAGCCACGAGCAGTACTTC.

This clonotype came up many times. The rearrangement uses TRBV20-1 and TRBJ1-5; D is undetermined. Trimming cost V 7 bases and J 0 bases, with 16 bases left between them. Germline CDR1 is DFQATT and CDR2 is SNEGSKA (reference sequence). The CDR3 loop spans 15 amino acids. CDR3 sequence reads: CSDRPLGYSNQPQHF. The CDR3 bases are TGCAGTGACCGGCCCCTGGGATATAGCAATCAGCCCCAGCATTTT.

This clonotype was counted a few times. The conserved closing phenylalanine or tryptophan is absent in this CDR3, likely reflecting a read error. Because the CDR3's place on the DNA is in doubt, the DNA is left out and the CDR3 is given as listed by TCRdb. The chain joins TRBV20-1 to TRBJ2-1; TRBD2 was called by the table and not checked on the DNA. Germline V gene sequence: CDR1 DFQATT, CDR2 SNEGSKA (reference sequence). A total of 11 residues make up the CDR3, ends included. The CDR3 here is CSVQGRVAGVI.

The table lists this clonotype with many counts. The CDR3 nucleotides read TGTGCCAGCAGTGAAAACGATTACTATAATTCACCCCTCCACTTT. It specifies CASSENDYYNSPLHF. This rearrangement joins TRBV6-1 to TRBJ1-6; the D is unclear. CDR3 length: 15 amino acids. With 2 bases removed from V and 3 bases from J, the gap between germline ends came to 8 bases. In germline, CDR1 is MNHNS, CDR2 SASEGT.

The V gene is TRBV9, the J gene TRBJ2-7; a possible D gene is TRBD2 (5 bases). V was cut by 2 bases and J by 1 base, with 13 bases left in between. The V gene's germline CDR1 is SGDLS and CDR2 YYNGEE. This CDR3 comprises 15 residues. The CDR3 nucleotides are TGTGCCAGCAGCGTTTCGGGGTCCCTTTCCTACGAGCAGTACTTC. Encoded protein: CASSVSGSLSYEQYF.

The CDR3 nucleotides are TGTGCCAGCAGAATCGGGCGCGTCTATGGCTACACCTTC. Encoded protein: CASRIGRVYGYTF. This rearrangement joins TRBV12-1 to TRBJ1-2; the DNA was not compared with TRBD1, the D call given in the table. TRBV12-1 is classified as a pseudogene. The CDR3 is 13 residues long.

This clonotype was recorded many times. The chain joins TRBV4-2 to TRBJ2-1, with TRBD2 identical over 8 bases. The CDR3 extends over 18 amino acids. The germline V gene encodes CDR1 LGHNA and CDR2 YNFKEQ. V was pared by 1 base and J by 4 bases, with 12 bases of the junction left unmatched. The DNA for the CDR3 is TGTGCCAGCAGCCAAGTCGGAACTAGCGGTCTTAAGTACAATGAGCAGTTCTTC. It encodes CASSQVGTSGLKYNEQFF.

This clonotype was seen more than once but under ten times. The genes are TRBV2 and TRBJ2-7, with TRBD1 identical over 9 bases. The V gene's germline CDR1 is SNHLY and CDR2 FYNNEI. V lost 7 bases, J lost 3 bases, and 7 bases stayed unmatched. The CDR3 consists of 14 residues. Written as DNA, the CDR3 is TGTGCCAGCACCTCACGGACAGGGGTCTACGAGCAGTACTTC. This gives the protein CASTSRTGVYEQYF.

Details on this clonotype: This may come from a read error, since a much larger clone is one base off. The rearrangement links TRBV6-1 to TRBJ1-3, with 12 bases fitting TRBD1. This CDR3 has 17 amino acids. Germline loops: CDR1 MNHNS, CDR2 SASEGT. CDR3 sequence (DNA): TGTGCCAGCAGTAGATTGGGACAGGGGGCCGGTGGAAACACCCTATATTTT. It codes for CASSRLGQGAGGNTLYF.

This clonotype was observed at least ten times. The rearrangement joins TRBV20-1 to TRBJ2-3, with 10 nucleotides matching TRBD2. The germline gives CDR1 DFQATT, CDR2 SNEGSKA (reference sequence). The junction had 0 bases not matched to a gene; V was cut back by 2 bases and J by 4 bases. This CDR3 has 13 amino acids. The CDR3 spells CSARLAGADTQYF. The CDR3 DNA reads as TGCAGTGCTAGACTAGCGGGAGCAGATACGCAGTATTTT.

This clonotype was observed at least ten times. The chain has TRBV5-1 and TRBJ1-2; 7 nucleotides agree with TRBD1. Trimming at V came to 0 bases and at J to 4 bases, leaving 6 bases not matched to a gene. The CDR3 is 15 amino acids. Germline V gives CDR1 SGHRS, CDR2 YFSETQ. The CDR3 loop is CASSLAPDRTYGYTF. CDR3 sequence (DNA): TGCGCCAGCAGCTTGGCGCCGGACAGGACCTATGGCTACACCTTC.

This clonotype appeared many times. The chain combines TRBV12-3 or TRBV12-4 with TRBJ2-5, with D possibly matching TRBD2 (5 bases). This CDR3 region has 12 residues. The V end was cut by 7 bases, the J end by 6 bases, with 12 bases between. As DNA, the CDR3 is TGTGCCAGCACCGGGGTGTTTAAGACCCAGTACTTC. It encodes CASTGVFKTQYF.

This clonotype was detected many times. V usage is TRBV7-6 and J usage is TRBJ1-1, with no clear D. Trimming took 5 bases from V and 0 from J, leaving 13 bases between them. Per the germline V gene, CDR1 is SGHVS and CDR2 is FNYEAQ. This CDR3 contains 15 residues. The CDR3 loop reads CASSPRAIMNTEAFF. In DNA form, the CDR3 reads TGTGCCAGCAGCCCACGGGCCATAATGAACACTGAAGCTTTCTTT.

This clonotype has a count of ten or more. The gene calls are TRBV9 and TRBJ1-2; D may be TRBD1 (5 bases). Trimming removed 0 bases from V and 4 bases from J, with 10 bases in between. The CDR3 totals 14 residues. Germline V CDR1 and CDR2: SGDLS, YYNGEE. CDR3 coding DNA: TGTGCCAGCAGCGTAGGAGGGGATTCCTATGGCTACACCTTC. Its protein is CASSVGGDSYGYTF.

This chain joins TRBV20-1 and TRBJ2-3; D is unclear. Germline lookup yields CDR1 DFQATT and CDR2 SNEGSKA (reference sequence). The CDR3 covers 14 residues. Trimming stripped 8 bases from V and 0 bases from J, with 15 bases between. The CDR3 loop reads CSTAAKTSTDTQYF. Written as DNA, the CDR3 is TGCAGTACGGCGGCAAAAACTAGCACAGATACGCAGTATTTT.

This clonotype was counted many times. The rearrangement uses TRBV4-2 and TRBJ2-7; tentatively, D is TRBD2 (6 bases). This CDR3 is built from 14 residues. Germline lookup yields CDR1 LGHNA and CDR2 YNFKEQ. Trimming took 1 base from V and 4 from J, leaving 11 bases between them. CDR3 nucleotide sequence: TGTGCCAGCAGCCAAGGGGGGGACTTTTACGAGCAGTACTTC. It codes for CASSQGGDFYEQYF.

This clonotype was found a few times. This chain links TRBV7-6 with TRBJ2-7; D call uncertain. CDR1 and CDR2 (germline): SGHVS, FNYEAQ. V gave up 5 bases and J gave up 3 bases, with 8 bases separating them. CDR3 length: 12 residues. The CDR3 DNA sequence: TGTGCCAGCAGCCCCTCATACTACGAGCAGTACTTC. Amino acid sequence: CASSPSYYEQYF.

Ten or more counts support this clonotype. The chain is built from TRBV5-6 and TRBJ1-1, with D possibly matching TRBD1 (5 bases). V lost 0 bases to trimming and J lost 4 bases, with 10 bases between them. This CDR3 is 14 amino acids long. Germline CDR1 SGHDT, CDR2 YYEEEE. DNA of the CDR3: TGTGCCAGCAGCTTGGGGGTGGGGCTCACTGAAGCTTTCTTT. Protein sequence: CASSLGVGLTEAFF. The whole variable domain, filled in from reference TRBV5-6 and TRBJ1-1, reads DAGVTQSPTHLIKTRGQQVTLRCSPKSGHDTVSWYQQALGQGPQFIFQYYEEEERQRGNFPDRFSGHQFPNYSSELNVNALLLGDSALYLCASSLGVGLTEAFFGQGTRLTVV.

This clonotype has a count of ten or more. The chain recombines TRBV7-2 with TRBJ2-7; D remains ambiguous. The CDR3 totals 14 residues. V lost 1 base to trimming and J lost 0 bases, with 7 bases between them. Germline V lookup: CDR1 SGHTA, CDR2 FQGNSA. CDR3 protein: CASSLVFGSYEQYF. The CDR3 DNA reads TGTGCCAGCAGCTTAGTCTTCGGCTCCTACGAGCAGTACTTC.

This clonotype was seen many times. The CDR3, as DNA: TGCGCCAGCAGCCCGACGACATCTGGGAAGCTGTTTTTT. Translating gives CASSPTTSGKLFF. The chain joins TRBV5-1 to TRBJ2-2; no clear D. Trimming took 4 bases from V and 12 from J, leaving 16 bases between them. The length of the CDR3 is 13 residues. Germline V gene sequence: CDR1 SGHRS, CDR2 YFSETQ.

This clonotype showed up many times. The chain couples TRBV12-3 or TRBV12-4 to TRBJ2-1; 7 bases are shared with TRBD2. With V trimmed by 1 base and J by 5 bases, 8 bases remained unmatched. CDR3 length equals 16 residues. CDR3 amino acids: CASSLEAGYKDNEQFF. Written as DNA, the CDR3 is TGTGCCAGCAGTTTAGAAGCGGGGTATAAGGACAATGAGCAGTTCTTC.

This clonotype was detected once. A much larger clonotype is one base distant, so this may be a read error. The rearrangement links TRBV7-7 to TRBJ2-1; 9 bases line up with TRBD1. This CDR3 is 14 amino acids long. Germline V lookup: CDR1 SSHAT, CDR2 FNYEAQ (reference sequence). CDR3: CVSSSRDRVGEQFF. CDR3 nucleotides: TGTGTTAGCAGCTCCCGGGACAGGGTAGGTGAGCAGTTCTTC.

This clonotype showed up many times. The chain uses TRBV7-2 and TRBJ2-3; D gene uncertain. Germline V CDR1 and CDR2: SGHTA, FQGNSA. The CDR3 loop spans 13 amino acids. Trimming stripped 5 bases from V and 5 bases from J, with 11 bases between. CDR3 nucleotides: TGTGCCAGCAGCCCCCAAAGTCGAGATACGCAGTATTTT. Protein product: CASSPQSRDTQYF.

This clonotype was seen many times. The J gene is TRBJ1-3, the V gene TRBV5-4; 7 bases fit TRBD1. The CDR3 extends over 18 amino acids. Looked up from germline, CDR1 is SGHNT and CDR2 is YYREEE (reference sequence). Germline trimming cut 0 bases from V and 0 bases from J; bases unmatched to any gene: 9. The CDR3 nucleotides are TGTGCCAGCAGCTTGGACCCCTGGACAGGAAGCTCTGGAAACACCATATATTTT. It translates to CASSLDPWTGSSGNTIYF.

This clonotype was seen repeatedly, ten times or more. The rearrangement links TRBV20-1 to TRBJ2-1, with 9 bases that match TRBD2. CDR3 length: 14 residues. Trimming removed 5 bases from V and 4 bases from J; junction bases left unmatched: 6. Germline CDR1 is DFQATT and CDR2 is SNEGSKA (reference sequence). CDR3 loop: CSARYLAGYNEQFF. The DNA for the CDR3 is TGCAGTGCTCGCTACCTAGCGGGGTACAATGAGCAGTTCTTC.

To note about this clonotype: A read error may be the cause here, since a much bigger clone is one base away. The V gene is TRBV7-3, the J gene TRBJ2-1; 8 bases match TRBD2. In germline, CDR1 is SGHTA, CDR2 FQGTGA. The CDR3 consists of 13 residues. CDR3 in DNA: TGTGTCAGCAGCTTGTCAAGCGGGGGAAGTAAGTTCTTC. Translated: CVSSLSSGGSKFF.

This clonotype has ten or more counts. The V gene is TRBV6-5, the J gene TRBJ1-2; D gene uncertain. CDR1 and CDR2 (germline): MNHEY, SVGAGI. V dropped 2 bases and J dropped 8 bases, with 12 bases sitting between them. The CDR3 contains 13 residues. For the CDR3, the DNA is TGTGCCAGCAGTTACGAGGAGGCCCGCGGCTACACCTTC. It is translated as CASSYEEARGYTF.